At least ten counts were recorded for the clone carrying this T cell receptor beta chain. The antigen is not known. TCRdb recomputed calls from the 5' RACE reads with MiXCR, one row per CDR3 protein. Found here are some 30,000 distinct CDR3 sequences, less than 40% of them singletons; the top ten hold over 40%. This entry is derived from a study of CD8 T cells in ankylosing spondylitis. Study-wide points: Seemingly characteristic of ankylosing spondylitis blood was a TCR beta motif consisting of about 8 highly homologous variants.

V was pared by 3 bases and J by 3 bases, with 11 bases of the junction left unmatched. Per the germline V gene, CDR1 is SGHVS and CDR2 is FQNEAQ. The CDR3 length is 17 residues. The TCR sequence derives from a male donor with ankylosing spondylitis. The sequenced material came from synovial fluid, either unsorted or a sorted T cell fraction (not recorded which). The rearrangement uses TRBV7-8 and TRBJ2-3, with TRBD2 identical over 8 bases. CDR3: CASSFKEAGGITDTQYF. In DNA, the CDR3 is TGTGCCAGCAGCTTTAAAGAGGCGGGAGGAATTACAGATACGCAGTATTTT.